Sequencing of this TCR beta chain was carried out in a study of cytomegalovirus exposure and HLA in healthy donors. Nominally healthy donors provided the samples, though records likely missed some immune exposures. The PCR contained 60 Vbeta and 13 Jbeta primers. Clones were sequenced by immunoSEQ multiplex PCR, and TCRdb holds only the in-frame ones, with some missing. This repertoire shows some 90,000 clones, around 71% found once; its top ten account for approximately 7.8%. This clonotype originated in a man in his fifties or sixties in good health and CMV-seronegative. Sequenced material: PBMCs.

The CDR3 bases are TGCGCCAGCAGGGGGACTAGTCAAGAGACCCAGTACTTC. The encoded protein is CASRGTSQETQYF. The V gene is TRBV10-2, the J gene TRBJ2-5, with 8 bases fitting TRBD2. The CDR3 is made up of 13 amino acids. Germline V gives CDR1 WSHSY, CDR2 SAAADI. Losses at the gene ends were 6 bases for V and 2 bases for J; bases not matched to a gene: 2.